The 22 T cell receptor beta chains listed next were all sequenced from one sample in a study of blood T cell repertoires in COVID-19. Libraries were prepared by immunoSEQ multiplex PCR; TCRdb keeps only in-frame clonotypes and omits some of them. The data show 300,000 to 350,000 clones, 75% to 90% seen once. The source material was peripheral blood. These receptors were taken from a woman in her 50s with COVID-19, enrolled during active disease.

The V call is TRBV7-3, the J call TRBJ2-1; D ambiguous. CDR3 size: 12 residues. The germline V gene has CDR1 SGHTA and CDR2 FQGTGA. The V and J ends lost 4 bases and 7 bases respectively, with 8 bases between them. The CDR3 DNA follows: TGTGCCAGCAGCTCCATCGGGAATGAGCAGTTCTTC. Translated: CASSSIGNEQFF.

This clone was counted a single time. V is TRBV30 and J is TRBJ2-5; a possible D gene is TRBD1 (6 bases). Per germline, CDR1 GTSNPN and CDR2 SVGIG (reference sequence). The CDR3 totals 13 residues. V was cut by 0 bases and J by 5 bases, with 10 bases left in between. The CDR3 DNA reads as TGTGCCTGGAGTGTACAGGGCTGGGAGACCCAGTACTTC. This codes for CAWSVQGWETQYF.

In this sample, this clone turned up many times. J is TRBJ2-1 and V is TRBV7-7, with 12 bases matching TRBD2. V was clipped by 5 bases and J by 5 bases; unmatched bases: 7. The CDR3 is 16 residues long. From germline, CDR1 is SSHAT and CDR2 FNYEAQ (reference sequence). In DNA form, the CDR3 reads TGTGCCAGCAGCCCCGGACTAGCGGGATGGGACAATGAGCAGTTCTTC. The encoded protein is CASSPGLAGWDNEQFF.

This rearrangement joins TRBV15 to TRBJ2-3; 16 positions agree with TRBD2. V shed 3 bases and J 3 bases; nucleotides not matched to a gene: 15. Germline V lookup: CDR1 LNHNV, CDR2 YYDKDF (reference sequence). The CDR3 covers 21 residues. The CDR3 region is CATSRGIGTSGRASLTDTQYF. The DNA of the CDR3 is TGTGCCACCAGCAGGGGGATAGGGACTAGCGGGAGGGCCAGTCTGACAGATACGCAGTATTTT.

The J gene is TRBJ2-3, the V gene TRBV5-6, with 7 bases fitting TRBD2. Germline V gene sequence: CDR1 SGHDT, CDR2 YYEEEE. This CDR3 comprises 15 residues. Unmatched junction bases numbered 2, after V lost 0 bases and J lost 1 base. CDR3 nucleotide sequence: TGTGCCAGCAGCTTGGAGCTAGCGGGCACAGATACGCAGTATTTT. This translates into CASSLELAGTDTQYF.

This clone was found a few times. The chain joins TRBV29-1 to TRBJ2-1; the match to TRBD2 covers 13 bases. The V segment lost 6 bases and the J segment 4 bases; nucleotides outside the gene matches: 6. This CDR3 is built from 15 residues. CDR1 SQVTM and CDR2 ANQGSEA come from the germline V gene. CDR3 DNA sequence: TGCAGCGTGAAGGGGACTAGCGGGACGTACAATGAGCAGTTCTTC. Protein sequence: CSVKGTSGTYNEQFF.

The CDR3 nucleotides are TGTGCCAGCAGCCAAGTAAAGCGGGAGGGCCAGGAGCAGTTCTTC. Encoded protein: CASSQVKREGQEQFF. This chain uses TRBV4-2 with TRBJ2-1; 10 bases agree with TRBD2. There are 15 residues in the CDR3. Germline CDR1 reads LGHNA; CDR2 reads YNFKEQ. V lost 1 base to trimming and J lost 10 bases; unmatched junction nucleotides: 7.

The chain combines TRBV19 with TRBJ1-5; D gene unclear. The CDR3 sequence is 15 residues long. Trimming removed 1 base at V and 6 bases at J, with 13 bases between. CDR1 and CDR2 from the germline V gene are LNHDA and SQIVND (reference sequence). CDR3 amino acids: CASSIGGESPQPQHF. In nucleotides, the CDR3 is TGTGCCAGTAGTATAGGCGGGGAGTCTCCTCAGCCCCAGCATTTT.

The chain carries TRBV11-2 and TRBJ2-3, with D perhaps TRBD2 (7 bases). The V end lost 5 bases, the J end lost 6 bases, and 18 bases lay between the germline ends. This CDR3 spans 15 amino acids. Germline V CDR1 and CDR2: SGHAT, FQNNGV. In DNA, the CDR3 is TGTGCCAGCAGCGCCGACGGGGGGCGCGTGGATACGCAGTATTTT. Protein: CASSADGGRVDTQYF.

The chain recombines TRBV21-1 with TRBJ1-4; the table's D call TRBD1 went unverified against the DNA. TRBV21-1 is reported as a pseudogene. This CDR3 comprises 18 residues. The CDR3 DNA sequence: TGTGCCAGCAGCGAACAGACAGGGGGCTTCGCAACTAATGAAAAACTGTTTTTT. Amino acids: CASSEQTGGFATNEKLFF.

V gene TRBV29-1 combines with J gene TRBJ2-7, with D perhaps TRBD1 (5 bases). V gave up 4 bases and J gave up 2 bases, with 18 bases separating them. This CDR3 comprises 15 residues. In germline, CDR1 is SQVTM, CDR2 ANQGSEA. CDR3 protein: CSVVVSGRATYEQYF. Written as DNA, the CDR3 is TGCAGCGTTGTGGTTAGTGGCAGGGCTACCTACGAGCAGTACTTC.

The V call is TRBV5-1, the J call TRBJ2-7, with 11 bases aligning to TRBD2. This CDR3 contains 14 residues. Trimming at V came to 5 bases and at J to 5 bases, leaving 6 bases not matched to a gene. The germline V gene encodes CDR1 SGHRS and CDR2 YFSETQ. The chain's CDR3 is CASSRTSGFDEQYF. DNA of the CDR3: TGCGCCAGCAGTCGGACTAGCGGGTTCGACGAGCAGTACTTC. The variable domain in full, with the rest retrieved from reference TRBV5-1 and TRBJ2-7, is KAGVTQTPRYLIKTRGQQVTLSCSPISGHRSVSWYQQTPGQGLQFLFEYFSETQRNKGNFPGRFSGRQFSNSRSEMNVSTLELGDSALYLCASSRTSGFDEQYFGPGTRLTVT.

The chain combines TRBV27 with TRBJ1-3, with D hard to call. This CDR3 spans 14 amino acids. Germline values: CDR1 MNHEY, CDR2 SMNVEV (reference sequence). Trimming cost V 2 bases and J 3 bases, with 8 bases left between them. In DNA, the CDR3 is TGTGCCAGCAGTTTAAAGATGAGTGGAAACACCATATATTTT. This encodes CASSLKMSGNTIYF.

Written as DNA, the CDR3 is TGCGCCAGTGCTGCCGGGACTAGCGACGAGCAGTACTTC. As protein: CASAAGTSDEQYF. The rearrangement links TRBV5-1 to TRBJ2-7; 10 nucleotides agree with TRBD2. The CDR3 sequence is 13 residues long. V dropped 8 bases and J dropped 5; count of bases not matched to a gene: 7. Looked up from germline, CDR1 is SGHRS and CDR2 is YFSETQ.

The chain uses TRBV2 and TRBJ1-3; TRBD1 matches 12 bases. This CDR3 is 16 amino acids long. Trimming cost V 6 bases and J 4 bases; bases outside gene matches: 7. Germline V lookup: CDR1 SNHLY, CDR2 FYNNEI. The chain's CDR3 is CASRGPGQGAGNTIYF. The DNA of the CDR3 is TGTGCCAGCAGGGGTCCGGGACAGGGGGCGGGAAACACCATATATTTT.

The gene calls are TRBV7-2 and TRBJ1-2; D is unresolved. Trimming took off 5 bases at V and 5 bases at J, with 12 bases between the two ends. The germline gives CDR1 SGHTA, CDR2 FQGNSA. The CDR3 has 13 residues. The chain's CDR3 is CASSIGSGYGYTF. CDR3 nucleotides: TGTGCCAGCAGCATAGGGTCGGGGTATGGCTACACCTTC.

The chain's CDR3 is CASSLARLARTGELFF. CDR3 nucleotides: TGCGCCAGCAGCTTGGCAAGGCTAGCGCGGACCGGGGAGCTGTTTTTT. The chain recombines TRBV5-1 with TRBJ2-2; a weak D match, TRBD2 (6 bases). V lost 0 bases and J 5 bases, leaving 14 bases between the germline ends. CDR3 length equals 16 residues. CDR1 and CDR2 (germline): SGHRS, YFSETQ.

V gene TRBV18 combines with J gene TRBJ1-1; 7 bases agree with TRBD1. The CDR3 has 13 amino acids. Trimming took 8 bases from V and 1 from J; bases not matched to a gene: 4. The germline V gene encodes CDR1 KGHSH and CDR2 LQKENI. The CDR3 protein is CASQGQKNTEAFF. The CDR3 coding sequence is TGTGCCAGCCAGGGACAGAAGAACACTGAAGCTTTCTTT.

The rearrangement uses TRBV6-6 and TRBJ2-3; perhaps TRBD2 as D (6 bases). Germline values: CDR1 MNHNY, CDR2 SVGAGI (reference sequence). V lost 11 bases to trimming and J lost 2 bases, with 14 bases between them. CDR3 length equals 13 residues. The CDR3 reads CAGGGENTDTQYF. CDR3 bases: TGTGCCGGAGGAGGGGAAAACACAGATACGCAGTATTTT.

Remarks on this clone: A much more abundant neighbour one base away suggests this may be a read error. The chain couples TRBV5-4 to TRBJ2-7; TRBD2 matches 8 bases. This CDR3 has 14 residues. J gave up 0 bases and V 2 bases, and 1 base lay outside the gene matches. The germline gives CDR1 SGHNT, CDR2 YYREEE (reference sequence). Written as DNA, the CDR3 is TGTGCCAGCAGCTTCAGCGGGAGCTCCTACGAGCAGTACTTC. It codes for CASSFSGSSYEQYF.

The V gene is TRBV12-5, the J gene TRBJ2-1, with TRBD2 as a possible D gene (6 bases). The CDR3 totals 15 residues. V lost 2 bases and J lost 6, with 14 bases in between. The V gene's germline CDR1 is LGHNT and CDR2 FRNRAP. The CDR3 reads CASGLSFWGGNEQFF. CDR3 DNA sequence: TGTGCTAGTGGTTTGTCCTTTTGGGGAGGCAATGAGCAGTTCTTC.

The chain combines TRBV5-1 with TRBJ2-1; D is perhaps TRBD1 (6 bases). Trimming left V 5 bases short and J 5 bases short, with 14 bases between. Germline lookup yields CDR1 SGHRS and CDR2 YFSETQ. The CDR3 is 14 amino acids. In DNA, the CDR3 is TGCGCCAGCAGGACAGGAAGGGGAGACAATGAGCAGTTCTTC. This translates into CASRTGRGDNEQFF. Supplemented by reference TRBV5-1 and TRBJ2-1, the full variable domain reads KAGVTQTPRYLIKTRGQQVTLSCSPISGHRSVSWYQQTPGQGLQFLFEYFSETQRNKGNFPGRFSGRQFSNSRSEMNVSTLELGDSALYLCASRTGRGDNEQFFGPGTRLTVL.